Listed here are 16 T cell receptor beta chains from one sample, sequenced in a study of PD-1 blockade in classical Hodgkin lymphoma. All the patients suffered relapse after autologous stem cell transplantation, and brentuximab vedotin exposure differed. Libraries were prepared by immunoSEQ multiplex PCR; TCRdb keeps only in-frame clonotypes and omits some of them. This table holds about 26,000 clones, roughly four fifths found once. Sequences were derived from peripheral blood mononuclear cells (PBMCs), sampled before the second cycle of nivolumab. The receptors derive from a human donor with classical Hodgkin lymphoma.

This chain uses TRBV7-2 with TRBJ1-5, with 8 bases lining up with TRBD1. Trimming took 5 bases from V and 10 from J; bases not matched to a gene: 10. The CDR3 is 14 amino acids. CDR1 is SGHTA, CDR2 FQGNSA, per germline. CDR3 nucleotide sequence: TGTGCCAGCAGCCCACGGACAGGGTCCCATCCCCAGCATTTT. Translated, it gives CASSPRTGSHPQHF.

In this sample, this clone turned up once. Other DNA sequences in the same sample also yield this CDR3. For the CDR3, the DNA is TGTGCCAGCAGCGCACCGGGACAGGGCCAAGAAAAACTGTTTTTT. Translated: CASSAPGQGQEKLFF. This rearrangement joins TRBV6-6 to TRBJ1-4; 9 positions match TRBD1. Losses at the gene ends were 6 bases for V and 8 bases for J; bases not matched to a gene: 10. Germline assignment: CDR1 MNHNY and CDR2 SVGAGI (reference sequence). This CDR3 spans 15 amino acids.

V is TRBV7-9 and J is TRBJ2-3, with TRBD2 identical over 7 bases. The CDR3 loop spans 16 amino acids. V trimming: 1 base; J trimming: 0 bases; junction bases outside the gene matches: 4. CDR1 and CDR2 from the germline V gene are SEHNR and FQNEAQ (reference sequence). CDR3: CASSLGQGGSTDTQYF. CDR3 in DNA: TGTGCCAGCAGCTTAGGGCAGGGAGGGAGCACAGATACGCAGTATTTT. Drawing the rest from reference TRBV7-9 and TRBJ2-3, the complete variable domain is DTGVSQNPRHKITKRGQNVTFRCDPISEHNRLYWYRQTLGQGPEFLTYFQNEAQLEKSRLLSDRFSAERPKGSFSTLEIQRTEQGDSAMYLCASSLGQGGSTDTQYFGPGTRLTVL.

This chain connects TRBV10-1 to TRBJ1-5, with a tentative D call TRBD1 (5 bases). The CDR3 sequence is 15 residues long. V was cut by 9 bases and J by 4 bases, with 19 bases left in between. In germline, CDR1 is WNHNN, CDR2 SYGVQD (reference sequence). For the CDR3, the DNA is TGCGCCAGAAACCGGGACTCCAGAGGGAATCAGCCCCAGCATTTT. It specifies CARNRDSRGNQPQHF.

The rearrangement links TRBV7-2 to TRBJ2-2; 16 nucleotides match TRBD2. V gave up 5 bases and J gave up 5 bases; unmatched junction bases: 5. This CDR3 comprises 17 residues. CDR1 is SGHTA, CDR2 FQGNSA, per germline. The CDR3 region is CASSRGLAGGRTGELFF. CDR3 nucleotides: TGTGCCAGCAGCCGGGGACTAGCGGGGGGGCGGACCGGGGAGCTGTTTTTT.

The rearrangement links TRBV25-1 to TRBJ1-1, with 7 positions matching TRBD1. The J segment lost 7 bases and the V segment lost 5 bases, leaving 7 bases of the junction unmatched. The germline CDR1 and CDR2 sequences are MGHDK and SYGVNS. The CDR3 is made up of 13 amino acids. The CDR3, as DNA: TGTGCCAGCAGTCCCTGGGGGACAGTTGAAGCTTTCTTT. Amino acid sequence: CASSPWGTVEAFF.

The chain combines TRBV9 with TRBJ2-1; 9 bases map to TRBD1. V shed 2 bases, J shed 5 bases, and the junction held 14 bases outside the gene matches. This CDR3 contains 18 residues. CDR1 is SGDLS, CDR2 YYNGEE, per germline. This CDR3 reads CASSVLVDRGSGDNEQFF. In DNA form, the CDR3 reads TGTGCCAGCAGCGTCCTCGTGGACAGGGGATCGGGTGACAATGAGCAGTTCTTC.

This clone is a singleton in its sample. The genes are TRBV27 and TRBJ2-1; 7 bases line up with TRBD1. V trimming: 3 bases; J trimming: 7 bases; junction bases outside the gene matches: 0. Germline CDR1 is MNHEY and CDR2 is SMNVEV (reference sequence). This CDR3 is built from 12 residues. This CDR3 reads CASSFRGNEQFF. CDR3 bases: TGTGCCAGCAGTTTCAGGGGGAATGAGCAGTTCTTC.

The chain carries TRBV6-1 and TRBJ2-7; D is possibly TRBD1 or TRBD2 (5 bases each). The CDR3 length is 16 residues. Germline assignment: CDR1 MNHNS and CDR2 SASEGT. V shed 3 bases and J shed 0 bases, with 15 bases lying between them. The DNA for the CDR3 is TGTGCCAGCAGTGAGGCGATCCGGGACCTCTCCTACGAGCAGTACTTC. It yields the protein CASSEAIRDLSYEQYF.

The rearrangement uses TRBV7-9 and TRBJ2-2; the D gene is possibly TRBD1 (6 bases). CDR1 is SEHNR and CDR2 is FQNEAQ in the germline V gene (reference sequence). The CDR3 loop spans 16 amino acids. With 5 bases removed from V and 1 base from J, the gap between germline ends came to 14 bases. The CDR3 DNA sequence: TGTGCCAGCAGCCGCAGGGGACGCCTGAACACCGGGGAGCTGTTTTTT. It yields the protein CASSRRGRLNTGELFF.

This chain uses TRBV5-5 with TRBJ1-6; D gene uncertain. CDR3 length equals 15 residues. The germline V gene encodes CDR1 SGHKS and CDR2 YYEKEE (reference sequence). V gave up 4 bases and J gave up 5 bases, with 13 bases separating them. The CDR3 here is CASSRSPRDNSPLHF. For the CDR3, the DNA is TGTGCCAGCAGCCGGTCTCCGAGGGATAATTCACCCCTCCACTTT.

In its sample, this clone was seen a few times. V is TRBV5-6 and J is TRBJ2-2; maybe TRBD1 (7 bases). The germline CDR1 and CDR2 sequences are SGHDT and YYEEEE. The CDR3 sequence is 16 residues long. V lost 2 bases to trimming and J lost 2 bases, with 13 bases between them. CDR3 bases: TGTGCCAGCAGCTTCCAGGGGGGATTTAACACCGGGGAGCTGTTTTTT. Residues: CASSFQGGFNTGELFF.

The chain combines TRBV7-3 with TRBJ1-1; no firm D call. V lost 0 bases and J 0 bases, leaving 5 bases between the germline ends. Germline lookup yields CDR1 SGHTA and CDR2 FQGTGA. The CDR3 consists of 14 residues. The CDR3 is CASSLTGLNTEAFF. In nucleotides, the CDR3 is TGTGCCAGCAGCTTAACGGGCCTGAACACTGAAGCTTTCTTT.

The chain uses TRBV2 and TRBJ1-2; D is undetermined. CDR3 length: 13 amino acids. The V end lost 4 bases, the J end lost 1 base, and 7 bases lay between the germline ends. The V gene's germline CDR1 is SNHLY and CDR2 FYNNEI. The CDR3 here is CASSADVNYGYTF. Here the CDR3 DNA reads TGTGCCAGCAGTGCGGACGTTAACTATGGCTACACCTTC.

The chain uses TRBV21-1 and TRBJ1-3. TRBV21-1 is reported as a pseudogene. The CDR3 totals 15 residues. The CDR3 sequence is CASSKLGRSGNTIYF. The CDR3 nucleotides read TGTGCCAGCAGCAAACTAGGCCGCTCTGGAAACACCATATATTTT.

The chain is built from TRBV7-9 and TRBJ1-2; D remains unclear. The ends were cut back, 1 base at V and 6 bases at J, with 9 bases in the middle. Per germline, CDR1 SEHNR and CDR2 FQNEAQ (reference sequence). The CDR3 is made up of 13 amino acids. For the CDR3, the DNA is TGTGCCAGCAGCTTAGTGGGTGCGGATGGCTACACCTTC. It yields the protein CASSLVGADGYTF. Full variable domain (rest looked up from reference TRBV7-9 and TRBJ1-2): DTGVSQNPRHKITKRGQNVTFRCDPISEHNRLYWYRQTLGQGPEFLTYFQNEAQLEKSRLLSDRFSAERPKGSFSTLEIQRTEQGDSAMYLCASSLVGADGYTFGSGTRLTVV.